A selection of T cell receptor beta chains follows, all from one sample in a study of identical twins. TCRdb fed the 5' RACE reads into MiXCR, producing one record per CDR3 protein. The table records more than 1.5 million distinct CDR3 sequences, about 30% of them present only once. Sequencing used cord blood. Every receptor here comes from a newborn girl in good health. Each CDR3 is given with its conserved first and last residue. The D gene is left open where the match is weak. For some rows the clone size is stated as once, few or many, or as a class when expanded; others skip it.

TRBD2,few,TRBV3-1,TRBJ2-1,CASSQDRFREDPYNEQFF,TGTGCCAGCAGCCAAGATAGATTCCGGGAGGATCCCTACAATGAGCAGTTCTTC
.,.,TRBV7-8,TRBJ2-6,CASSFRVRGKSSGANVLTF,TGTGCCAGCAGCTTTAGGGTGCGGGGTAAAAGCTCTGGGGCCAACGTCCTGACTTTC
.,.,TRBV7-9,TRBJ2-5,CASLGGYNGQYF,TGTGCCAGCCTTGGGGGCTACAATGGGCAGTACTTC
.,.,TRBV11-2,TRBJ1-1,CASSLGVGADTEAFF,TGTGCCAGCAGCTTAGGGGTGGGGGCGGACACTGAAGCTTTCTTT
.,many,TRBV4-2,TRBJ2-1,CASSQDGMYNEQFF,TGTGCCAGCAGCCAAGATGGTATGTACAATGAGCAGTTCTTC
.,.,TRBV5-1,TRBJ1-4,CASSPNVRATNEKLFF,TGCGCCAGCAGCCCAAACGTCCGTGCAACTAATGAAAAACTGTTTTTT
TRBD2,.,TRBV12-5,TRBJ2-1,CASAGRRYSEQFF,TGTGCTAGTGCCGGGAGGCGGTACAGTGAGCAGTTCTTC
.,few,TRBV10-3,TRBJ2-3,CAISELMTGLTDTQYF,TGTGCCATCAGTGAATTAATGACAGGTCTCACAGATACGCAGTATTTT
.,few,TRBV12-3/TRBV12-4,TRBJ2-5,CASSFYSETQYF,TGTGCCAGCAGTTTTTATTCAGAGACCCAGTACTTC
.,many,TRBV5-1,TRBJ2-1,CASSLTNNEQFF,TGTGCCAGCAGCTTAACTAACAATGAGCAGTTCTTC
.,.,TRBV28,TRBJ2-3,CASRPGPATDTQYF,TGTGCCAGCAGACCGGGACCAGCCACAGATACGCAGTATTTT